What follows describes a single TCR beta chain. The data are from a study of T cells in Graves' hyperthyroidism and ophthalmopathy. J was trimmed by 10 bases and V by 0 bases; bases with no gene match: 7. The CDR3 is 15 residues long. Germline CDR1 reads DFQATT; CDR2 reads SNEGSKA (reference sequence). Amplified regions were TCR beta CDR3 sequences from RNA transcripts. In the first-round RT-PCR of the TCR CDR3, the HTBI primer set was used. TCRdb redid the calling of the multiplex PCR reads with MiXCR, one entry per CDR3 protein. The repertoire holds over 300,000 distinct CDR3 sequences, with roughly 13% as singletons.

The gene calls are TRBV20-1 and TRBJ1-6; TRBD1 agrees at 9 bases. The specimen was blood. The TCR sequence derives from a woman in her sixties with Graves' hyperthyroidism. The CDR3 is CSARDSGTGLSPLHF. DNA for the CDR3: TGCAGTGCTAGAGATTCCGGGACAGGGTTATCACCCCTCCACTTT.